Detailed here is one T cell receptor (beta chain). What it recognizes is unknown. TCR beta cDNA libraries had unique molecular identifiers. About 500,000 cDNA molecules were obtained per 1 to 10 million input T cells. TCRdb itself ran the PCR reads through MiXCR, one entry per CDR3 protein. The sample includes roughly 650,000 distinct CDR3 sequences, around 60% seen only once; the top ten take about 10%. This entry comes from a study of post-analysis software for immune sequencing data. The wider study: Disease trajectories encompassed relapsing-remitting, secondary progressive and progressive-relapsing multiple sclerosis.

Germline-derived CDR1 and CDR2 are DFQATT and SNEGSKA (reference sequence). The CDR3 is made up of 15 amino acids. Trimming left V 0 bases short and J 7 bases short, with 16 bases between. Notes on the study in general: Normalized Chao1 diversity was significantly reduced in patients versus controls. With TRBV5-6, TRBV5-1 and TRBV20-1 included, about five TRBV segments were more frequent in patients than in controls. Clustering by F measure revealed strong co-clustering among samples prepared together in one batch.

The rearrangement links TRBV20-1 to TRBJ2-1; D could derive from TRBD1 or TRBD2 (5 bases each). The receptor comes from a girl aged 2 to 9 with multiple sclerosis. Input material: blood. CDR3 DNA sequence: TGCAGTGCTAGAGATCGAAAATTGGGACGAAATGAGCAGTTCTTC. Translation: CSARDRKLGRNEQFF.